This T cell receptor (beta chain) was retrieved from a study of beta chain features in type 1 diabetes. Looking at the study overall: Sorted cell examination encompassed roughly 110,000,000 cells across all samples. The study's findings and limits: Type 1 diabetes patients showed a moderate but significant shortening of TCRB CDR3s in all four CD4+ subsets. Patients' naive, central memory and Treg TCRB repertoires seemed closer to one another than those of healthy donors.

Germline V gene data show CDR1 as DFQATT and CDR2 as SNEGSKA (reference sequence). Between the trimmed V and J ends, which lost 6 bases and 2 bases, there was a span of 7 bases. This CDR3 contains 11 residues. This clone was seen only a few times. No antigen is known for it. Sorted populations were all over 95% pure. TCRB transcripts that were expressed got sequenced, as all of the isolated RNA had been reverse transcribed. The repertoire was sequenced with immunoSEQ multiplex PCR; TCRdb's copy has only in-frame clones and lacks some. The sample includes fewer than 500,000 clones, roughly 13% of them seen just once.

Sequencing was done on a sample of naive CD4+ T cells from blood. This receptor was identified in a young man in good health. The rearrangement joins TRBV20-1 to TRBJ1-2; no firm D call. CDR3 in amino acids: CSATDNYGYTF. For the CDR3, the DNA is TGCAGTGCCACGGACAACTATGGCTACACCTTC.